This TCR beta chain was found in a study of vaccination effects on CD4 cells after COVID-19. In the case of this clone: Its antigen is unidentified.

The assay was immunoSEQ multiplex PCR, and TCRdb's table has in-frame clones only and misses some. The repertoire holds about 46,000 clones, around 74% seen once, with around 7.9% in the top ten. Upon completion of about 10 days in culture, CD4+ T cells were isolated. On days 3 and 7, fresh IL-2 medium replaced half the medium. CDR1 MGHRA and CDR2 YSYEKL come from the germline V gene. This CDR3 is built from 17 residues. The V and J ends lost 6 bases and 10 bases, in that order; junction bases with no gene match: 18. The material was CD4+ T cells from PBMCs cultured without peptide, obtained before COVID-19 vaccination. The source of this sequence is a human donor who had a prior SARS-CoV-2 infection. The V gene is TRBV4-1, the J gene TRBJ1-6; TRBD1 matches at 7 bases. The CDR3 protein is CASRSLTYQGVDSPLHF. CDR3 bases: TGCGCCAGCAGAAGCCTCACTTATCAGGGGGTTGACTCACCCCTCCACTTT.